This entry describes one T cell receptor beta chain. Its specificity is unknown. The data stem from a study of neoadjuvant anti-PD-1 for oral cavity cancer. Per germline, CDR1 SGDLS and CDR2 YYNGEE. The CDR3 sequence is 19 residues long. The junction had 17 bases not matched to a gene; V was cut back by 2 bases and J by 4 bases. Method: immunoSEQ multiplex PCR; TCRdb's copy keeps in-frame clones and lacks some. The table has around 24,000 clones, 26% seen once. Study observations and caveats: Only three patients per response group were TCR-analyzed; validation needed.

Time point of the sample: after neoadjuvant nivolumab, at surgical resection. This TCR was sampled from a person aged 35 to 85 with oral cavity squamous cell carcinoma. The input for sequencing was tumor tissue, taken after nivolumab (anti-PD-1) treatment. The V call is TRBV9, the J call TRBJ2-1; 8 bases agree with TRBD2. The CDR3 loop reads CASSVGITSGIWGYNEQFF. The DNA of the CDR3 is TGTGCCAGCAGCGTGGGAATCACTAGCGGAATTTGGGGATACAATGAGCAGTTCTTC.